Sequencing of this T cell receptor beta chain was carried out in a study of blood T cell repertoires in COVID-19. About the study: Acute and convalescent COVID-19 samples came from the United States, Italy and Spain. Nucleic acid was either cDNA or gDNA, and it came from T cells, B-cell-depleted T cells, or PBMCs.

The CDR3 sequence is 14 residues long. Germline lookup yields CDR1 MGHDK and CDR2 SYGVNS. V gave up 6 bases and J gave up 1 base, with 12 bases separating them. Participants were placed into cohorts based on the clinical history they reported. Profiling relied on immunoSEQ multiplex PCR, and the TCRdb table lists in-frame clones only, not all of them. The table records 350,000 to 450,000 clones, under 90% of them present only once. The rearrangement uses TRBV25-1 and TRBJ1-1; D is possibly TRBD1 (5 bases). Sequenced material: PBMCs or T cells enriched from blood (not recorded which). This receptor was taken from a woman aged 25 to 45 who had recovered from COVID-19. CDR3 nucleotides: TGTGCCAGCAGCGGAGGGGACCGGAACACTGAAGCTTTCTTT. It is translated as CASSGGDRNTEAFF.